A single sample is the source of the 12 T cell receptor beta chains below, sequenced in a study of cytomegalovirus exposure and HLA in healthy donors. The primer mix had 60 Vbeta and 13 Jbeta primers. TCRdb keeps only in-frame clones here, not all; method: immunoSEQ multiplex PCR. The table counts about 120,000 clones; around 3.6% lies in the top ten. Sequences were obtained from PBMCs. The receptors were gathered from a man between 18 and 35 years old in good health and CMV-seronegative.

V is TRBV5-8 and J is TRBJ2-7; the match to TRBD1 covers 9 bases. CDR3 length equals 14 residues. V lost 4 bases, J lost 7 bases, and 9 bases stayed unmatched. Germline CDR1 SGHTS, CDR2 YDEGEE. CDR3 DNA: TGTGCCAGCAGCCTAGGGACAGGGAGCGAAGAGCAGTACTTC. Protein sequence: CASSLGTGSEEQYF. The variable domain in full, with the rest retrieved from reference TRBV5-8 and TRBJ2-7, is EAGVTQSPTHLIKTRGQQATLRCSPISGHTSVYWYQQALGLGLQFLLWYDEGEERNRGNFPPRFSGRQFPNYSSELNVNALELEDSALYLCASSLGTGSEEQYFGPGTRLTVT.

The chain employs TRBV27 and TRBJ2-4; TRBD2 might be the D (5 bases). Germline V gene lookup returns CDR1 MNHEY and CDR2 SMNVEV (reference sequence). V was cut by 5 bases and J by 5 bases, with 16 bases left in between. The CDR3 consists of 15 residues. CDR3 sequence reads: CASSGRGREQNIQYF. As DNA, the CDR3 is TGTGCCAGCAGTGGGCGAGGCCGGGAACAAAACATTCAGTACTTC.

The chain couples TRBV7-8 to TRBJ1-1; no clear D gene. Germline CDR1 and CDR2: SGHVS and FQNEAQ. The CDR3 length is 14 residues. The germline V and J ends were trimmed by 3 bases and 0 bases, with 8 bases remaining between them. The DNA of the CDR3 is TGTGCCAGCAGCTTGAACAGTATGAACACTGAAGCTTTCTTT. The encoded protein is CASSLNSMNTEAFF.

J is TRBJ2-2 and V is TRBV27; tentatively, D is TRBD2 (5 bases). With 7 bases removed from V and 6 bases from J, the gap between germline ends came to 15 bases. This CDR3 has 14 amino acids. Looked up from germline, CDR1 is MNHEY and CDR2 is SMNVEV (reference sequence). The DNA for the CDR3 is TGTGCCAGCAAGGACTTGGGGATTCCCGGGGAGCTGTTTTTT. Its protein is CASKDLGIPGELFF.

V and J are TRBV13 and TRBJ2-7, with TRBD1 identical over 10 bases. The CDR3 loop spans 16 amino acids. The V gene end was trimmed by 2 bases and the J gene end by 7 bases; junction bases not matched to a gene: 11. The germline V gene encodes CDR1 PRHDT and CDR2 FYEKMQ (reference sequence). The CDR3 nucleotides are TGTGCCAGCAGCTTAATCCGGACAGGGGGAAGTCGGGAGCAGTACTTC. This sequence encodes CASSLIRTGGSREQYF. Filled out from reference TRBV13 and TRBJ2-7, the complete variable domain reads AAGVIQSPRHLIKEKRETATLKCYPIPRHDTVYWYQQGPGQDPQFLISFYEKMQSDKGSIPDRFSAQQFSDYHSELNMSSLELGDSALYFCASSLIRTGGSREQYFGPGTRLTVT.

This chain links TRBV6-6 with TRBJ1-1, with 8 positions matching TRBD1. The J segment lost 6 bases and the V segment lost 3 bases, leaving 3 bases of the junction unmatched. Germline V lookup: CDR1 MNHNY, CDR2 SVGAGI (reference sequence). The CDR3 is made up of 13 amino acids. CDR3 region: CASSYDRGAEAFF. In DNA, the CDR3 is TGTGCCAGCAGTTATGACAGGGGCGCTGAAGCTTTCTTT.

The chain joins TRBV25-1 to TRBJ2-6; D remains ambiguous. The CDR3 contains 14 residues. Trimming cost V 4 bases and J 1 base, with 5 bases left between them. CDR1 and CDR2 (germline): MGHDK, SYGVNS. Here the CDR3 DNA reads TGTGCCAGCAGTGGGGCGTCTGGGGCCAACGTCCTGACTTTC. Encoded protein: CASSGASGANVLTF. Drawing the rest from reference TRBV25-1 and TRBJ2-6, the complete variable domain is EADIYQTPRYLVIGTGKKITLECSQTMGHDKMYWYQQDPGMELHLIHYSYGVNSTEKGDLSSESTVSRIRTEHFPLTLESARPSHTSQYLCASSGASGANVLTFGAGSRLTVL.

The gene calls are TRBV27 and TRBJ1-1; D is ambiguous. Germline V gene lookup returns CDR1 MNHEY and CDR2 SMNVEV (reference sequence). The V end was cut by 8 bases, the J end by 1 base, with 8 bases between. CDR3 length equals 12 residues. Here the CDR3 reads CASSPGNTEAFF. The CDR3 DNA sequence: TGTGCCAGCTCTCCGGGGAACACTGAAGCTTTCTTT.

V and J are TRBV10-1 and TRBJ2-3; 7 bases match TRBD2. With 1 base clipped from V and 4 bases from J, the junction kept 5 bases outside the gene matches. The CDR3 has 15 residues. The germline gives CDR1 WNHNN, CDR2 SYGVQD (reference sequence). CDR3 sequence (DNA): TGCGCCAGCAGTGAGTTGGCGGGAGTAGCAGATACGCAGTATTTT. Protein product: CASSELAGVADTQYF.

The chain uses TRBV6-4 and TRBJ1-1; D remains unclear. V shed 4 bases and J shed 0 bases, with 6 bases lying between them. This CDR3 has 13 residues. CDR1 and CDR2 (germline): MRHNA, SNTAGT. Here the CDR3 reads CASSATVNTEAFF. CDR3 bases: TGTGCCAGCAGTGCCACAGTGAACACTGAAGCTTTCTTT.

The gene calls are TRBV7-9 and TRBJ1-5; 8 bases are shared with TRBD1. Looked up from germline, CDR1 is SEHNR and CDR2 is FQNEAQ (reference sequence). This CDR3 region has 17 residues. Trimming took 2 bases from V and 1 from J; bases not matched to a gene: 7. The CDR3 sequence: CASSLQGAVESNQPQHF. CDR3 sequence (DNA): TGTGCCAGCAGCTTACAGGGGGCCGTGGAGAGCAATCAGCCCCAGCATTTT.

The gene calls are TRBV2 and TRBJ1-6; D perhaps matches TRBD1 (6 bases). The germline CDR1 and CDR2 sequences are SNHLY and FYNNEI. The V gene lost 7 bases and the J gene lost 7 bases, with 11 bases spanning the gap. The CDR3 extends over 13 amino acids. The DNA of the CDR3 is TGTGCCAGCATAACAGGGTGGAATTCACCCCTCCACTTT. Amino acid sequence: CASITGWNSPLHF.